The clone carrying this T cell receptor beta chain was counted between two and nine times. Its antigen is not identified. This sample was included in a study of CD8 T cells in ankylosing spondylitis. The study, taken as a whole, reports: In ankylosing spondylitis blood, a motif of roughly eight highly homologous TCR beta variants appeared characteristic.

The germline gives CDR1 MGHRA, CDR2 YSYEKL. V lost 1 base and J lost 6; bases outside the gene matches: 7. The CDR3 sequence is 16 residues long. Library preparation for TCR beta used quantitative 5'-RACE with molecular barcodes. TCRdb called the 5' RACE reads again in MiXCR, with one record for every CDR3 protein. This sample has under 150,000 distinct CDR3 sequences; approximately 17% occur once, and the top ten carry approximately 30%. The V call is TRBV4-1, the J call TRBJ2-1; TRBD2 aligns across 9 bases. Sequenced input: blood, either unsorted or a sorted T cell fraction (not recorded which). This sequence originates from a male donor with ankylosing spondylitis. The CDR3 reads CASSQVAGGVFNEQFF. The CDR3 DNA sequence: TGCGCCAGCAGCCAAGTCGCGGGGGGGGTTTTCAATGAGCAGTTCTTC.